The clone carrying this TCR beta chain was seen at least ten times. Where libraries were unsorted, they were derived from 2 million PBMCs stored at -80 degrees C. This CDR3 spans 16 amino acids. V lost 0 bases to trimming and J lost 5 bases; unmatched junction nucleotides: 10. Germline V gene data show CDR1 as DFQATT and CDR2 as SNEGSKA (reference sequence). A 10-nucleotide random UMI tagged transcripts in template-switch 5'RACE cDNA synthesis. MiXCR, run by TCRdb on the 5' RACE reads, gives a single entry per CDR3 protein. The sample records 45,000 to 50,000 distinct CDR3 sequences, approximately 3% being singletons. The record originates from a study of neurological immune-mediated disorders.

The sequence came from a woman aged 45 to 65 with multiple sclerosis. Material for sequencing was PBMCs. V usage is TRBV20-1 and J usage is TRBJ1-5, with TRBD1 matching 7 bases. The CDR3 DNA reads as TGCAGTGCTAGAGATTCGCGCAGACAGGGCGATCAGCCCCAGCATTTT. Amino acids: CSARDSRRQGDQPQHF.